This T cell receptor beta chain was captured by sequencing in a study of CD8 T cells in ankylosing spondylitis (dated by TCRdb to 2015 to 2018). For the wider study: The study profiled T cell receptor beta repertoires in healthy donors and ankylosing spondylitis patients to find disease-linked TCR variants. The whole study cohort included some 100 healthy donors and 20 to 30 ankylosing spondylitis patients. Samples of peripheral blood were taken, and for ankylosing spondylitis patients, synovial fluid was collected as well.

This clonotype occurred many times. There is no known antigen for this receptor. No clone much larger than this one lies a single base away; base qualities are absent. Sequencing relied on an Illumina HiSeq 2500. Quantitative 5'-RACE with molecular barcodes was used to prepare TCR beta libraries. The published analysis was carried out like this. Disease-linked TCR variants were identified with a new computational method built on a probabilistic model of VDJ rearrangement. TCRdb itself trimmed the public reads at Q25 with fastp, ran MiXCR and retained productive beta chains. Every CDR3 protein is listed once, alongside the most common genes and DNA of its rows. The V and J calls were determined by TCRdb, not by the authors. This sample gives hundreds of thousands of distinct CDR3 sequences in total; roughly a quarter of them show up just once. The ten most abundant clones make up about 1% of the sample.

Broader findings and caveats from the paper: Significant enrichment of the disease-linked clones was reported in matched synovial fluid samples from ankylosing spondylitis patients. The disease-linked clones had a CD8+ phenotype and were found at relatively low frequencies in peripheral blood. Blood from ankylosing spondylitis patients appeared to be characterized by a TCR beta motif made up of several highly homologous amino acid variants. Some motif variants had previously been reported in the synovial fluid and blood of reactive arthritis patients, which suggests shared mechanisms of disease initiation.

The CDR3, from cysteine to phenylalanine, totals 14 residues. The kept DNA is CDR3 alone, 42 bases in frame from the first base. The CDR1 and CDR2 encoded by the germline V gene are SGHRS and YFSETQ. Relative to germline, V is 4 bases shorter and J is 1 base shorter, with 9 bases between their ends. The TCR originated in a male donor with ankylosing spondylitis. Sequenced material: blood, either unsorted or a sorted T cell fraction (not recorded which). The V gene is TRBV5-1 and the J gene is TRBJ2-1; confidence is insufficient to name the D gene. The CDR3 region has the sequence CASSVGSSYNEQFF. The bases are TGCGCCAGCAGCGTGGGTAGTTCCTACAATGAGCAGTTCTTC.